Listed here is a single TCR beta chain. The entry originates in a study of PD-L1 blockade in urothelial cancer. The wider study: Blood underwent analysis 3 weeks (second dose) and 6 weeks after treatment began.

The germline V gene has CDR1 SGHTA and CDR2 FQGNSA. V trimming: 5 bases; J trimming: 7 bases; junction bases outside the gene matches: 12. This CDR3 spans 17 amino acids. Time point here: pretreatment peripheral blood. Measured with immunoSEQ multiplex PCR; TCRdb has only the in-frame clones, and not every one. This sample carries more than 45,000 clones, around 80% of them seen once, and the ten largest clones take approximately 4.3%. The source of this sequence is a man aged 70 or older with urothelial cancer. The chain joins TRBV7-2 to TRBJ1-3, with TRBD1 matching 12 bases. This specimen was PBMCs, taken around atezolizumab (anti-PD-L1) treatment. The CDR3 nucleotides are TGTGCCAGCAGCCCCGGGGACAGGGGGCTTCGAATCAACACCATATATTTT. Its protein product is CASSPGDRGLRINTIYF. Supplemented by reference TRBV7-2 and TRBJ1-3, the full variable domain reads GAGVSQSPSNKVTEKGKDVELRCDPISGHTALYWYRQSLGQGLEFLIYFQGNSAPDKSGLPSDRFSAERTGGSVSTLTIQRTQQEDSAVYLCASSPGDRGLRINTIYFGEGSWLTVV.